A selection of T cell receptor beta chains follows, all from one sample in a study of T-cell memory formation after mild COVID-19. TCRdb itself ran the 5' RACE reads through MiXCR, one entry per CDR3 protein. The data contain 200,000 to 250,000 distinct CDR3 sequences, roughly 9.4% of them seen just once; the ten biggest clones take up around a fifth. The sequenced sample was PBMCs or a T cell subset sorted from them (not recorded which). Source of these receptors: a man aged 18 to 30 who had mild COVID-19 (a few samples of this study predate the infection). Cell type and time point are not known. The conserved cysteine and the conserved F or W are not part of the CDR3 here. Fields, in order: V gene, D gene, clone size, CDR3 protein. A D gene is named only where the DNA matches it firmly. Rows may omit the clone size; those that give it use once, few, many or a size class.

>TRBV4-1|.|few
ASSPMRGELF
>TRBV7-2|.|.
ASSLPIRTETRYGYT
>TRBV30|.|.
AWSSGTRNEAF
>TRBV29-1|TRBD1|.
SVAPGQGSGNYGYT
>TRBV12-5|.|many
ASGLAYNEQF
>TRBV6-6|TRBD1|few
ASSYARDRYNEQF
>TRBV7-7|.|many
ASSFLGAYEQF
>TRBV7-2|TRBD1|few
ASSRSGTETYEQY
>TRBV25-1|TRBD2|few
ASSERGGPDTQY
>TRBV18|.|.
ASSPPGGLRTEAF
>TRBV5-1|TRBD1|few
ASKQGAATEAF
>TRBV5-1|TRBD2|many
ASSLAGGSYEQY
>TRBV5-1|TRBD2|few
ASSWGTSRQETQY
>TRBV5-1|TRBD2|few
ASSAAPSGTSTDTQY
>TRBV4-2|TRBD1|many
ASSQVGTGSQETQY
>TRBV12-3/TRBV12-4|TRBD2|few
ASSFPKRGLKYEVTDTQY
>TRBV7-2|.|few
ASSSDLLGETQY
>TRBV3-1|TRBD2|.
ASSQGGLVFGEQY
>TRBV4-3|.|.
ASSQDLRTDGSPLH
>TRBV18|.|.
ASSPFERDELF
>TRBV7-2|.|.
ASSLPLGGQETQY
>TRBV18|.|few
ATTVRAGQPQH
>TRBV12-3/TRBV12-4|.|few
ASSWMRADTQY
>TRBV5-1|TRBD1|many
ASSRTQGVLAGANVLT
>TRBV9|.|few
ASSVDSTDTQY
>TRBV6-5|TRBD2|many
ASRPRLAFGETQY
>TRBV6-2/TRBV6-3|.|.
ASSSRGQGNQPQH
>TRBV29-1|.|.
SVGTQEGTEAF
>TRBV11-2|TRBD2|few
ASSLGLAGGSLWAEQF
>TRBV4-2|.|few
ASSQDVVGMKQF
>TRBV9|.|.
ASSVALVTTGELF
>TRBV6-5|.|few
ASSATALHGYT
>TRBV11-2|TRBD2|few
ASSFYRSGGGSYNEQF
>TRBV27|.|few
ASSFQAGTYNEQF
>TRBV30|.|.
AWSSNYEQY
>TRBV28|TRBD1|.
ASIAGTDISPLH
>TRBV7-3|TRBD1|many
ASSFGQGETQY
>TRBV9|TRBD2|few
ASSAGTSGGQETQY
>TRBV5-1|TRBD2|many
ASSPGTSGTDTQY
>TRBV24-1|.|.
ATSDVGTQETQY
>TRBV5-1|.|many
ASSLPQGSSGNTIY
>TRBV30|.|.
AWRFRNNSPLH
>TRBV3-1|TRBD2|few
AGSSSGAVGTQY
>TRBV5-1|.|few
ASSLDGLWEQF
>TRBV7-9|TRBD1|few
ASSLFEGAQETQY
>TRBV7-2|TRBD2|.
ASSPTSDPYNEQF
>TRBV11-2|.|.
ASSLGWGQGLFSNQPQH
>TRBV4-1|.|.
ASSRRESTNTGELF
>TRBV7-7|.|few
ASSPVSAQETQY
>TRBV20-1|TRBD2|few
SASPSGSGRDTQY
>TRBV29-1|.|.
SVALEWRGTEAF